This T cell receptor (beta chain) was recorded in a study of T cells after yellow fever vaccination. Study-level background: Fractions of limited cellularity were prepared by means of SMART-Seq v4 Ultra Low Input.

A remark on this clonotype: Its target is unknown. It may be a read error: a sequence one base away is much more abundant.

The CDR3 totals 14 residues. V shed 3 bases and J shed 2 bases, with 8 bases lying between them. Each CDR3 protein gets one entry after TCRdb re-called the 5' RACE reads with MiXCR. The sample lists 500,000 to 650,000 distinct CDR3 sequences, 17% occurring once. Study findings and constraints: The secondary response showed a weaker magnitude and a faster peak, day 5 versus 15.

This receptor was obtained from a man aged 18 to 35 who received the YFV17D yellow fever vaccine. The gene calls are TRBV12-3 or TRBV12-4 and TRBJ1-5; D not resolved. The sample in question was PBMCs, obtained about 5 days after the first yellow fever vaccination. Here the CDR3 reads CASSFSYRNQPQHF. CDR3 nucleotide sequence: TGTGCCAGCAGTTTTAGTTACCGCAATCAGCCCCAGCATTTT.